This section outlines one T cell receptor (beta chain) sequence together with its context. Germline V CDR1 and CDR2: SGHNT, YENEEA. J was trimmed by 4 bases and V by 5 bases; bases with no gene match: 8. The CDR3 totals 16 residues. This specimen belongs to a study of radiotherapy plus CTLA-4 blockade in lung cancer. Repertoires were generated with immunoSEQ multiplex PCR, while TCRdb's copy carries only in-frame clones and drops some. The sample has approximately 52,000 clones, 75% to 85% seen once. The sequencing used peripheral blood, collected from a patient treated with radiotherapy plus ipilimumab. This TCR came from a human donor with non-small cell lung cancer who had a complete response to radiotherapy plus ipilimumab. The V gene is TRBV11-3, the J gene TRBJ2-1; 10 bases match TRBD2. The DNA for the CDR3 is TGTGCCAGCAGCCTACTAGCGGGGATGGTATACAATGAGCAGTTCTTC. Protein sequence: CASSLLAGMVYNEQFF.